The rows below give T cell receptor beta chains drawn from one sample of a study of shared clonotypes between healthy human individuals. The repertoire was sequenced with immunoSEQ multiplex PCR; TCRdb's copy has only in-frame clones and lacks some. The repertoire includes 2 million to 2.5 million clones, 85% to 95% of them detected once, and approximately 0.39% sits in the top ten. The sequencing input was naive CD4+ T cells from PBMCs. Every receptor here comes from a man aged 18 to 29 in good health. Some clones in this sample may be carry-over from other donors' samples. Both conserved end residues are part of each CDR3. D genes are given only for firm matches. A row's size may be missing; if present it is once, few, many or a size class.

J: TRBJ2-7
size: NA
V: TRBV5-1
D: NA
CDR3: CASSLDAVYEQYF
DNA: TGCGCCAGCAGCTTGGATGCTGTCTACGAGCAGTACTTC

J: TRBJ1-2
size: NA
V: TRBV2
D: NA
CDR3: CASSEATQGIGYTF
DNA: TGTGCCAGCAGTGAAGCAACACAGGGAATTGGCTACACCTTC

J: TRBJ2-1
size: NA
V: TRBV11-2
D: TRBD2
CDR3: CASSFGRIPTNEQFF
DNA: TGTGCCAGCAGCTTCGGGAGGATTCCGACTAATGAGCAGTTCTTC

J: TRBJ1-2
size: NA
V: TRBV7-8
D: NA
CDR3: CASSLGTDNYGYTF
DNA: TGTGCCAGCAGCTTAGGAACAGATAACTATGGCTACACCTTC

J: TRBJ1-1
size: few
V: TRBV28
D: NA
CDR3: CASGVHGEAFF
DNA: TGTGCCAGCGGAGTACACGGAGAAGCTTTCTTT

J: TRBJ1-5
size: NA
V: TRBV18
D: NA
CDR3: CASSPVAGGNQPQHF
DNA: TGTGCCAGCTCACCGGTGGCAGGGGGCAATCAGCCCCAGCATTTT

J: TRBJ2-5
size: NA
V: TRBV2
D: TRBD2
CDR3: CASSVRLAGGIRETQYF
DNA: TGTGCCAGCAGTGTCCGACTAGCGGGAGGAATCAGGGAGACCCAGTACTTC

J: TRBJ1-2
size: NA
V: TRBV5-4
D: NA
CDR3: CASSFQQPINYGYTF
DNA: TGTGCCAGCAGCTTTCAGCAGCCGATTAACTATGGCTACACCTTC

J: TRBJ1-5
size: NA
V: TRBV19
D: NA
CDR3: CASSISGNQPQHF
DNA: TGTGCCAGTAGTATATCGGGCAATCAGCCCCAGCATTTT

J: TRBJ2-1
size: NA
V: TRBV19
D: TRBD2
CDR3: CASSLGLAGVDEQFF
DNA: TGTGCCAGTAGCCTGGGACTAGCGGGAGTCGATGAGCAGTTCTTC

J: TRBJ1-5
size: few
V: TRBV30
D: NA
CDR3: CAWSVRADNQPQHF
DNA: TGTGCCTGGAGTGTACGGGCGGACAATCAGCCCCAGCATTTT

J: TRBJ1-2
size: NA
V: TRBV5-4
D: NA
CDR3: CASSRPGVGGYTF
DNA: TGTGCCAGCAGCCGCCCTGGGGTTGGGGGCTACACCTTC

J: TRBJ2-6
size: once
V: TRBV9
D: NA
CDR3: CASSPFRAYSGANVLTF
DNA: TGTGCCAGCAGCCCCTTCAGGGCCTACTCTGGGGCCAACGTCCTGACTTTC

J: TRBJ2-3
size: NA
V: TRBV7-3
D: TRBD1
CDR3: CASSLSGQGTDTQYF
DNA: TGTGCCAGCAGCTTATCGGGACAGGGAACAGATACGCAGTATTTT

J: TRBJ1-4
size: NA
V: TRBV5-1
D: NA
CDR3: CASSSRALQGTNEKLFF
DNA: TGCGCCAGCAGCTCGAGAGCATTACAGGGAACTAATGAAAAACTGTTTTTT

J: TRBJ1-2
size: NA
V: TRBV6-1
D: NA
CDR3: CASSERLQTNYGYTF
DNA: TGTGCCAGCAGTGAAAGGTTGCAGACTAACTATGGCTACACCTTC

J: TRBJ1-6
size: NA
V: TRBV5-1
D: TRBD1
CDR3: CASSETGASTLHF
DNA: TGCGCCAGCAGCGAGACAGGGGCTTCTACCCTCCACTTT